Here is one TCR beta chain with its context. The antigen is not known. Blood specimens came from baseline, cycle 4 day 1, and cycle 7 day 1. Germline CDR1 KGHSH, CDR2 LQKENI. The CDR3 consists of 19 residues. V trimming: 0 bases; J trimming: 7 bases; junction bases outside the gene matches: 18. This specimen belongs to a study of OX40 agonist ivuxolimab in advanced cancers. Study results and caveats: Expanded peripheral T cells had an undetermined antigen specificity.

The method was immunoSEQ multiplex PCR; TCRdb's version includes in-frame clones alone and lacks a portion of them. The top ten clones hold over 0.95% of a sample with 55,000 to 75,000 clones, around 81% of them seen once. The chain recombines TRBV18 with TRBJ1-2, with 9 bases fitting TRBD1. Sample: CD4+ or CD8+ T cells sorted from blood, taken in a trial of the OX40 agonist ivuxolimab. The sequence was collected from an adult with an advanced solid tumor such as melanoma, head and neck, liver or kidney cancer. CDR3 amino acids: CASSPPTGGTLPSFLGYTF. CDR3 bases: TGTGCCAGCTCACCACCTACAGGGGGCACGTTACCTTCGTTTCTTGGCTACACCTTC.